Each of the 12 T cell receptor beta chains below was sequenced from the same sample in a study of Ad26.COV2.S vaccination and SARS-CoV-2 variants (dated by TCRdb to the early 2020s). Library preparation employed the immunoSEQ multiplex PCR assay. TCRdb carries this immuneACCESS record with in-frame sequences only. Its versions omit some clonotypes, under half of them owing to an unresolved V gene in the studies checked, with the rest unexplained. This sample lists 380,000 or so clones; about 88% were detected once. The ten top clones hold 5.5% to 7% of the sample. The label giving this sample's treatment or condition can be read as: 15 to 20 received Ad26.COV2.S at low or high dose, single or two shots; roughly five received placebo; per-sample allocation not given. For vaccine and placebo recipients, the sequenced repertoires came from samples collected on day 63 after the first injection. Sequencing was performed on peripheral blood, taken in a trial of Ad26.COV2.S vaccine versus placebo. These receptor sequences come from a person between 18 and 60 years old who received the Ad26.COV2.S COVID-19 vaccine or a placebo.

CDR3 DNA: TGTGCCAGCACCCAAGGGGCCCCAGATACGCAGTATTTT. Translation: CASTQGAPDTQYF. The V and J genes are TRBV7-9 and TRBJ2-3; TRBD1 might be the D (5 bases). Germline V CDR1 and CDR2: SEHNR, FQNEAQ (reference sequence). This CDR3 has 13 residues. Deletions cut 7 bases from V and 4 bases from J, with 12 bases between.

This chain joins TRBV11-3 and TRBJ2-2; no firm D call. The ends were cut back, 1 base at V and 7 bases at J, with 13 bases in the middle. The CDR3 totals 15 residues. The germline CDR1 and CDR2 sequences are SGHNT and YENEEA. The CDR3 spells CASSLGVIWGGELFF. The CDR3 region has the DNA TGTGCCAGCAGCTTAGGAGTAATCTGGGGCGGGGAGCTGTTTTTT.

Concerning this clone: The junction and the germline gene differ at one end; a read error may be behind it. The chain combines TRBV12-5 with TRBJ1-1, with 10 bases that match TRBD1. This CDR3 has 14 residues. Germline CDR1 reads LGHNT; CDR2 reads FRNRAP. The DNA for the CDR3 is TGTGCTAGTGGTTTGGTGACAGGGGGCGCGTACCCCGGCTTT. Its translation is CASGLVTGGAYPGF.

The chain employs TRBV10-2 and TRBJ2-7, with TRBD2 matching 7 bases. V was clipped by 5 bases and J by 0 bases; unmatched bases: 4. This CDR3 spans 14 amino acids. Germline CDR1 is WSHSY and CDR2 is SAAADI. The CDR3 region is CASSTAGSSYEQYF. The DNA for the CDR3 is TGCGCCAGCAGTACAGCGGGGAGCTCCTACGAGCAGTACTTC.

In this sample, this clone turned up once. The J gene is TRBJ1-3, the V gene TRBV6-1; D not resolved. The V end lost 2 bases, the J end lost 0 bases, and 11 bases lay between the germline ends. The germline V gene has CDR1 MNHNS and CDR2 SASEGT. The CDR3 loop spans 16 amino acids. CDR3 sequence (DNA): TGTGCCAGCAGTGAATTTCAGAGAAGCTCTGGAAACACCATATATTTT. This sequence encodes CASSEFQRSSGNTIYF.

The chain links TRBV28 to TRBJ1-2; TRBD1 matches 7 bases. This CDR3 is 13 amino acids long. CDR1 is MDHEN, CDR2 SYDVKM, per germline. Unmatched junction bases numbered 5, after V lost 6 bases and J lost 4 bases. The CDR3 spells CASRSGQVYGYTF. The CDR3 DNA reads TGTGCCAGCAGGTCCGGACAGGTCTATGGCTACACCTTC.

This chain joins TRBV25-1 and TRBJ1-2; D is unresolved. The ends were cut back, 6 bases at V and 5 bases at J, with 4 bases in the middle. The CDR3 is made up of 10 amino acids. Germline-derived CDR1 and CDR2 are MGHDK and SYGVNS. DNA of the CDR3: TGTGCCAGCAGATCTTATGGCTACACCTTC. Its protein product is CASRSYGYTF.

The chain has TRBV19 and TRBJ2-1; D ambiguous. Germline values: CDR1 LNHDA, CDR2 SQIVND (reference sequence). The CDR3 is 14 residues long. V lost 0 bases to trimming and J lost 10 bases, with 13 bases between them. The CDR3 DNA follows: TGTGCCAGTAGTATAGATGGGTGGCAGGTCGAGCAGTTCTTC. Residues: CASSIDGWQVEQFF. The full variable domain, its missing parts supplied by reference TRBV19 and TRBJ2-1, is DGGITQSPKYLFRKEGQNVTLSCEQNLNHDAMYWYRQDPGQGLRLIYYSQIVNDFQKGDIAEGYSVSREKKESFPLTVTSAQKNPTAFYLCASSIDGWQVEQFFGPGTRLTVL.

This clone came up once. The rearrangement links TRBV27 to TRBJ1-2, with D unresolved. The CDR3 loop spans 15 amino acids. V was shortened by 0 bases and J by 0 bases, with 8 bases between the two germline ends. Germline CDR1 and CDR2: MNHEY and SMNVEV (reference sequence). The CDR3 here is CASSLSRTANYGYTF. The CDR3 nucleotides read TGTGCCAGCAGTTTATCCAGGACGGCTAACTATGGCTACACCTTC.

V and J are TRBV7-3 and TRBJ2-3; 12 bases align to TRBD2. This CDR3 contains 17 residues. Germline V CDR1 and CDR2: SGHTA, FQGTGA. The junction had 13 bases not matched to a gene; V was cut back by 5 bases and J by 7 bases. DNA of the CDR3: TGTGCCAGCAGCGACCTACTTCTAGCGGGAGGGGGAAATACGCAGTATTTT. It translates to CASSDLLLAGGGNTQYF.

The CDR3 loop is CASSLSGMYTYEQYF. For the CDR3, the DNA is TGTGCCAGCAGCTTATCAGGGATGTACACCTACGAGCAGTACTTC. This sequence joins TRBV11-2 and TRBJ2-7, with D tentatively TRBD1 (5 bases). The CDR3 extends over 15 amino acids. V was clipped by 2 bases and J by 2 bases, with 13 bases between them. CDR1 is SGHAT, CDR2 FQNNGV, per germline.

V gene TRBV5-1 combines with J gene TRBJ2-3, with no clear D. V was pared by 8 bases and J by 0 bases, with 13 bases between. Germline loops: CDR1 SGHRS, CDR2 YFSETQ. The CDR3 length is 14 residues. The CDR3 reads CASLNETSTDTQYF. CDR3 DNA: TGCGCCAGTCTGAATGAAACTAGCACAGATACGCAGTATTTT.